The present T cell receptor (beta chain) was sequenced within a study of molecular identifiers for immune sequencing clone quantification. Notes on the study in general: For effector cells, clones above 20 RNA copies held over 97% of molecules; for naive cells, under 1%. The study reportedly detected spiked Jurkat TCR RNA from one cell among around 1 million naive cells.

As previously described, bulk TCR libraries were made using listed TCR primers. TCRdb fed the PCR reads into MiXCR, producing one record per CDR3 protein. Of some 65,000 distinct CDR3 sequences listed, about a fifth are singletons. Many counts were recorded for this clonotype. The antigen is undetermined. Naive CD8 libraries used about 20,000 to 1,000,000 sorted cells and 10%, 30% or 50% RNA. V lost 3 bases and J 2 bases, leaving 14 bases between the germline ends. The V gene's germline CDR1 is ENHRY and CDR2 SYGVKD. The CDR3 is 15 amino acids. The TCR sequence derives from a human donor in good health. Some libraries in this study had Jurkat cell RNA spiked in. Input material: naive CD8+ T cells from blood, with Jurkat cell RNA spiked in. Specified subset: FACS-sorted CD8+CD4-CCR7+CD45RA+ naive T cells. The chain links TRBV10-3 to TRBJ2-7, with D perhaps TRBD1 or TRBD2 (5 bases each). CDR3 in DNA: TGTGCCATCAGTGAACCGGGGACGGCACCCTACGAGCAGTACTTC. This sequence encodes CAISEPGTAPYEQYF.